This T cell receptor (beta chain) was sequenced during a study of cytomegalovirus exposure and HLA in healthy donors. Study-level findings and limits: Most TCR sequences were seen very rarely across donors, but some public TCRs occurred in many. A few CMV-associated chains were confirmed in vitro to be specific for CMV antigens.

About this clone itself: Its antigen remains unknown.

TCRdb's copy holds only in-frame clones and misses some; the assay was immunoSEQ multiplex PCR. Seen here are about 130,000 clones, about nine tenths observed once, and the top ten hold 6.2%. With 2 bases removed from V and 0 bases from J, the gap between germline ends came to 11 bases. The germline CDR1 and CDR2 sequences are KGHSH and LQKENI. CDR3 length: 15 amino acids. The gene calls are TRBV18 and TRBJ2-7; no firm D call. This receptor was obtained from a woman aged 25 to 39 in good health and CMV-seropositive. Sequenced sample: PBMCs. In DNA form, the CDR3 reads TGTGCCAGCTCACCAACAGCTCTGAGCTCCTACGAGCAGTACTTC. Amino acid sequence: CASSPTALSSYEQYF.